This T cell receptor (beta chain) was sequenced for a study of OX40 agonist ivuxolimab in advanced cancers. Assay: immunoSEQ multiplex PCR; the TCRdb copy retains only in-frame clones and omits some. This sample has roughly 60,000 clones; under 95% occur once, and the top ten carry around 0.42%. Germline values: CDR1 SEHNR, CDR2 FQNEAQ (reference sequence). This CDR3 has 14 amino acids. V was trimmed by 5 bases and J by 0 bases, leaving 10 bases between them. The chain carries TRBV7-9 and TRBJ1-1; D is ambiguous. The TCR originated in an adult with an advanced solid tumor such as melanoma, head and neck, liver or kidney cancer. The source was CD4+ or CD8+ T cells sorted from blood, collected in a trial of the OX40 agonist ivuxolimab. The CDR3 spells CASSQGRMNTEAFF. CDR3 nucleotide sequence: TGTGCCAGCAGCCAAGGACGGATGAACACTGAAGCTTTCTTT.